A single sample is the source of the 23 T cell receptor beta chains below, sequenced in a study of identical twins. From the 5' RACE reads, TCRdb called clonotypes with MiXCR, one entry per CDR3 protein. This repertoire shows 600,000 to 800,000 distinct CDR3 sequences, approximately 21% found once; its top ten account for more than 4%. These same records also appear under a second study, on T cells expressing NK-cell markers.

The sequenced sample consisted of PBMCs. The receptors originated from a woman under 30 in good health.

At least ten counts were recorded for this clonotype. The chain uses TRBV9 and TRBJ2-6; D is unclear. V dropped 2 bases and J dropped 1 base, with 4 bases sitting between them. The V gene's germline CDR1 is SGDLS and CDR2 YYNGEE. There are 14 residues in the CDR3. CDR3 amino acids: CASSVGSGANVLTF. The CDR3 nucleotides are TGTGCCAGCAGCGTGGGTTCTGGGGCCAACGTCCTGACTTTC. Filled out from reference TRBV9 and TRBJ2-6, the complete variable domain reads DSGVTQTPKHLITATGQRVTLRCSPRSGDLSVYWYQQSLDQGLQFLIQYYNGEERAKGNILERFSAQQFPDLHSELNLSSLELGDSALYFCASSVGSGANVLTFGAGSRLTVL.

This clonotype came up a few times. The rearrangement joins TRBV7-2 to TRBJ1-1; D is perhaps TRBD1 (5 bases). The CDR3 is made up of 14 amino acids. The germline gives CDR1 SGHTA, CDR2 FQGNSA. Trimming removed 8 bases from V and 1 base from J, with 14 bases in between. CDR3 sequence: CASGPGTRNTEAFF. For the CDR3, the DNA is TGTGCCAGCGGGCCGGGGACGAGGAACACTGAAGCTTTCTTT.

The chain employs TRBV10-3 and TRBJ2-7; no clear D. Germline CDR1 is ENHRY and CDR2 is SYGVKD. The CDR3 consists of 13 residues. The germline V and J ends were trimmed by 4 bases and 5 bases, with 12 bases remaining between them. CDR3 in amino acids: CAISGPPGHEQYF. The CDR3 coding sequence is TGTGCCATCAGTGGACCCCCGGGCCACGAGCAGTACTTC.

This clonotype was seen many times. The chain employs TRBV20-1 and TRBJ2-1; tentatively, D is TRBD2 (5 bases). Trimming removed 3 bases from V and 2 bases from J, with 8 bases in between. This CDR3 region has 13 residues. CDR1 is DFQATT and CDR2 is SNEGSKA in the germline V gene (reference sequence). Written as DNA, the CDR3 is TGCAGTGCTAGCGGGGAAGCCTACAATGAGCAGTTCTTC. As protein: CSASGEAYNEQFF.

The table lists this clonotype with a few counts. This sequence joins TRBV10-3 and TRBJ2-2, with D uncertain. The CDR3 is made up of 14 amino acids. Trimming removed 3 bases from V and 5 bases from J, with 10 bases in between. CDR1 and CDR2 from the germline V gene are ENHRY and SYGVKD. As DNA, the CDR3 is TGTGCCATCAGTGAAATTACGTCAACCGGGGAGCTGTTTTTT. This translates into CAISEITSTGELFF.

The sample holds one count of this clonotype. This sequence joins TRBV12-3 or TRBV12-4 and TRBJ2-1; 10 bases fit TRBD1. This CDR3 comprises 14 residues. The J segment lost 6 bases and the V segment lost 7 bases, leaving 6 bases of the junction unmatched. The CDR3 DNA follows: TGTGCCAGCAATCCGGGACAGGGGTCCAATGAGCAGTTCTTC. It specifies CASNPGQGSNEQFF.

For the CDR3, the DNA is TGTGCCACCAGCAGAGATGTGCGGGGGGGGACCTACGAGCAGTACTTC. The encoded protein is CATSRDVRGGTYEQYF. The chain employs TRBV15 and TRBJ2-7, with TRBD2 matching 9 bases. The CDR3 consists of 16 residues. The V gene end was trimmed by 0 bases and the J gene end by 2 bases; junction bases not matched to a gene: 5. Looked up from germline, CDR1 is LNHNV and CDR2 is YYDKDF (reference sequence). The whole variable domain, remainder taken from reference TRBV15 and TRBJ2-7, is DAMVIQNPRYQVTQFGKPVTLSCSQTLNHNVMYWYQQKSSQAPKLLFHYYDKDFNNEADTPDNFQSRRPNTSFCFLDIRSPGLGDTAMYLCATSRDVRGGTYEQYFGPGTRLTVT.

J is TRBJ1-1 and V is TRBV15; TRBD1 aligns across 10 bases. Losses at the gene ends were 8 bases for V and 10 bases for J; bases not matched to a gene: 7. CDR1 is LNHNV, CDR2 YYDKDF, per germline (reference sequence). There are 12 residues in the CDR3. In nucleotides, the CDR3 is TGTGCCACCGCCGACAGGGGGCGAGGAGCTTTCTTT. This sequence encodes CATADRGRGAFF.

This clonotype was detected only a few times. V usage is TRBV10-3 and J usage is TRBJ1-2; D not resolved. The length of the CDR3 is 15 residues. Trimming pared 0 bases from V and 4 bases from J, leaving 12 bases between. Germline V gene sequence: CDR1 ENHRY, CDR2 SYGVKD. The CDR3 nucleotides read TGTGCCATCAGTGAGTCGAAGGGTGGCGTCTATGGCTACACCTTC. It specifies CAISESKGGVYGYTF.

There are many counts of this clonotype. The genes are TRBV12-3 or TRBV12-4 and TRBJ2-3, with 7 nucleotides matching TRBD1. The CDR3 is 15 amino acids. Trimming at V came to 3 bases and at J to 7 bases, leaving 10 bases not matched to a gene. Here the CDR3 reads CASSLGQGDWNTQYF. Written as DNA, the CDR3 is TGTGCCAGCAGTTTGGGGCAGGGGGATTGGAATACGCAGTATTTT.

This clonotype was detected ten times or more. This rearrangement joins TRBV24-1 to TRBJ2-3, with D possibly being TRBD2 (6 bases). Trimming cost V 2 bases and J 2 bases, with 13 bases left between them. CDR3 length equals 16 residues. Germline V gene data show CDR1 as KGHDR and CDR2 as SFDVKD. The DNA for the CDR3 is TGTGCCACCAGTGATTCCGAGGACTACTTCACAGATACGCAGTATTTT. Amino acids: CATSDSEDYFTDTQYF.

The chain employs TRBV5-5 and TRBJ2-7; TRBD1 is a possible D gene (7 bases). The CDR3 length is 15 residues. The germline gives CDR1 SGHKS, CDR2 YYEKEE (reference sequence). Trimming removed 0 bases at V and 4 bases at J, with 14 bases between. The CDR3 spells CASSLGRGRAYEQYF. Here the CDR3 DNA reads TGTGCCAGCAGCTTGGGGAGGGGGCGCGCATACGAGCAGTACTTC.

V gene TRBV7-4 combines with J gene TRBJ2-1; the D is unclear. The germline CDR1 and CDR2 sequences are SGHVT and SQSDAQ. This CDR3 has 14 amino acids. V lost 3 bases and J 3 bases, leaving 9 bases between the germline ends. Here the CDR3 reads CASSFGLHYNEQFF. As DNA, the CDR3 is TGTGCCAGCAGCTTCGGGCTCCACTACAATGAGCAGTTCTTC.

There are a few counts of this clonotype. The chain couples TRBV5-6 to TRBJ2-2; D not certain. V lost 6 bases and J 6 bases, leaving 9 bases between the germline ends. There are 12 residues in the CDR3. CDR1 is SGHDT, CDR2 YYEEEE, per germline. The CDR3 DNA reads TGTGCCAGCATCAAGGGTTCCGGGGAGCTGTTTTTT. Translated, it gives CASIKGSGELFF. Full variable domain (rest looked up from reference TRBV5-6 and TRBJ2-2): DAGVTQSPTHLIKTRGQQVTLRCSPKSGHDTVSWYQQALGQGPQFIFQYYEEEERQRGNFPDRFSGHQFPNYSSELNVNALLLGDSALYLCASIKGSGELFFGEGSRLTVL.

V gene TRBV29-1 combines with J gene TRBJ2-3, with a weak D call TRBD2 (6 bases). V was clipped by 3 bases and J by 6 bases, with 13 bases between them. CDR3 length equals 13 residues. Germline CDR1 SQVTM, CDR2 ANQGSEA. In nucleotides, the CDR3 is TGCAGCGTTGACGGCGGGATCTCTGATACGCAGTATTTT. Translated, it gives CSVDGGISDTQYF.

This chain uses TRBV7-2 with TRBJ2-7; TRBD1 is a possible D gene (5 bases). Trimming removed 4 bases from V and 3 bases from J, with 10 bases in between. Germline lookup yields CDR1 SGHTA and CDR2 FQGNSA. This CDR3 is built from 13 residues. The CDR3 region has the DNA TGTGCCAGCAGCTCCGGACAAGACTACGAGCAGTACTTC. Translation gives CASSSGQDYEQYF.

V gene TRBV9 combines with J gene TRBJ2-2; 10 nucleotides line up with TRBD2. The CDR3 sequence is 15 residues long. V dropped 3 bases and J dropped 7; count of bases not matched to a gene: 6. Looked up from germline, CDR1 is SGDLS and CDR2 is YYNGEE. The CDR3 protein is CASSASSGSGGELFF. CDR3 sequence (DNA): TGTGCCAGCAGCGCTTCTAGCGGGAGTGGCGGGGAGCTGTTTTTT.

This sequence joins TRBV5-1 and TRBJ1-6; a weak D match, TRBD1 (5 bases). The CDR3 has 16 residues. Per the germline V gene, CDR1 is SGHRS and CDR2 is YFSETQ. V lost 3 bases and J 4 bases, leaving 14 bases between the germline ends. The CDR3: CASSSYRRGYNSPLHF. DNA of the CDR3: TGCGCCAGCAGCTCCTATCGAAGGGGTTATAATTCACCCCTCCACTTT.

The chain recombines TRBV28 with TRBJ2-7, with D uncertain. The V gene lost 4 bases and the J gene lost 3 bases, with 16 bases spanning the gap. This CDR3 is 15 amino acids long. Germline V gives CDR1 MDHEN, CDR2 SYDVKM. The CDR3: CASSSPTVGFYEQYF. The CDR3 bases are TGTGCCAGCAGTTCCCCAACCGTAGGCTTCTACGAGCAGTACTTC.

In this sample, this clonotype turned up many times. The chain has TRBV20-1 and TRBJ1-5; D is undetermined. The CDR3 is 11 residues long. The germline V gene has CDR1 DFQATT and CDR2 SNEGSKA (reference sequence). The germline V and J ends were trimmed by 2 bases and 7 bases, with 6 bases remaining between them. This chain's CDR3 is CSARSGQPQHF. The DNA of the CDR3 is TGCAGTGCTAGAAGTGGACAGCCCCAGCATTTT.

This clonotype was observed a few times. V usage is TRBV6-1 and J usage is TRBJ1-2; the D is unclear. Between the trimmed V and J ends, which lost 7 bases and 2 bases, there was a span of 11 bases. Germline-derived CDR1 and CDR2 are MNHNS and SASEGT. CDR3 length: 13 amino acids. CDR3 sequence reads: CASIIGKNYGYTF. As DNA, the CDR3 is TGTGCCAGCATCATTGGGAAGAACTATGGCTACACCTTC.

The CDR3 loop is CSATTLRLAGVEQYF. CDR3 nucleotides: TGCAGTGCTACAACTCTCCGACTAGCGGGGGTCGAGCAGTACTTC. This chain joins TRBV20-1 and TRBJ2-7; TRBD2 aligns across 12 bases. Germline V CDR1 and CDR2: DFQATT, SNEGSKA (reference sequence). This CDR3 comprises 15 residues. The V and J ends lost 4 bases and 6 bases, in that order; junction bases with no gene match: 10.

To note about this clonotype: The CDR3 end shows no conserved phenylalanine or tryptophan, and so a read error is likely. The limits of the CDR3 on the DNA are not certain, so only TCRdb's listed CDR3 is given. The rearrangement uses TRBV6-5 and TRBJ2-2; the table's D call, TRBD1, was not checked against the DNA. Germline loops: CDR1 MNHEY, CDR2 SVGAGI. The CDR3 region is 11 residues in length, termini included. The CDR3 sequence is CASRGDWAVFL.